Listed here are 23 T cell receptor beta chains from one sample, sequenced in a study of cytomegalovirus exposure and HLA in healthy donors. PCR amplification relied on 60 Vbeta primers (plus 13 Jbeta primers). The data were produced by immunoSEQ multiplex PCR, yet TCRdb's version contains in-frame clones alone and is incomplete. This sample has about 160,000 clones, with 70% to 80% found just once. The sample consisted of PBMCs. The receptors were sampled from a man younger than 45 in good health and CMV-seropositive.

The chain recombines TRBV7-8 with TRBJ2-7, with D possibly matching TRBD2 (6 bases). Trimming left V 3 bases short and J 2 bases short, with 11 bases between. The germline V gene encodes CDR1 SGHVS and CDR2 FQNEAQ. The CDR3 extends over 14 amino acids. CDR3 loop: CASSFPGLAYEQYF. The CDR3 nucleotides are TGTGCCAGCAGCTTCCCGGGACTTGCCTACGAGCAGTACTTC.

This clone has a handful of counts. The CDR3 here is CASSRLGAKGNQPQHF. The CDR3, as DNA: TGTGCCAGCAGTCGCCTGGGGGCGAAGGGCAATCAGCCCCAGCATTTT. The chain has TRBV28 and TRBJ1-5; perhaps TRBD1 as D (6 bases). V was shortened by 5 bases and J by 2 bases, with 16 bases between the two germline ends. The CDR3 sequence is 16 residues long. Germline V gene data show CDR1 as MDHEN and CDR2 as SYDVKM.

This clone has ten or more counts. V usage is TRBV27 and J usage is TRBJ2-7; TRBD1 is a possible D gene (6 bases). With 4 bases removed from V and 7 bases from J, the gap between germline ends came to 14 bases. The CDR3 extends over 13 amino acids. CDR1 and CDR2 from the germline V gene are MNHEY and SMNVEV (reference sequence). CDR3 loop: CASSSTGWSEQYF. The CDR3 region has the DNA TGTGCCAGCAGTTCTACAGGGTGGAGTGAGCAGTACTTC.

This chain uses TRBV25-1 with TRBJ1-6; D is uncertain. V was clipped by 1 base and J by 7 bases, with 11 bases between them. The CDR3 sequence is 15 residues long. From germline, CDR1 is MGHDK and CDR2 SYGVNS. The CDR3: CASSESGVANSPLHF. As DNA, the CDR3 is TGTGCCAGCAGTGAATCCGGGGTGGCGAATTCACCCCTCCACTTT.

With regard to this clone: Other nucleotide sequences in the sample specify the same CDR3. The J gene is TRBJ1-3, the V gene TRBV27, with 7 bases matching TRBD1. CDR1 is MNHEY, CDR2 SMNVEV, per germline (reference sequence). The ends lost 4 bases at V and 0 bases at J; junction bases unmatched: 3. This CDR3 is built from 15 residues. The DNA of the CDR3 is TGTGCCAGCAGTTACAGGGGTGGCTCTGGAAACACCATATATTTT. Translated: CASSYRGGSGNTIYF.

CDR3: CATTSGGIGSDTQYF. The CDR3 DNA reads TGTGCCACCACTAGCGGGGGGATTGGGTCCGATACGCAGTATTTT. The chain employs TRBV28 and TRBJ2-3; 12 bases are a match to TRBD2. Germline V gene sequence: CDR1 MDHEN, CDR2 SYDVKM. The CDR3 is made up of 15 amino acids. Losses at the gene ends were 10 bases for V and 6 bases for J; bases not matched to a gene: 11. Based on the CDR3 plus reference TRBV28 and TRBJ2-3, the full variable domain is DVKVTQSSRYLVKRTGEKVFLECVQDMDHENMFWYRQDPGLGLRLIYFSYDVKMKEKGDIPEGYSVSREKKERFSLILESASTNQTSMYLCATTSGGIGSDTQYFGPGTRLTVL.

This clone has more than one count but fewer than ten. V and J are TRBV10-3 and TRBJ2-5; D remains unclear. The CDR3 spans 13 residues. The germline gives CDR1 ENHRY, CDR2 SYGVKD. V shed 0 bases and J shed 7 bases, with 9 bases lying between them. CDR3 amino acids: CAISESSLGTQYF. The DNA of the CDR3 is TGTGCCATCAGTGAGTCTAGCTTAGGGACCCAGTACTTC.

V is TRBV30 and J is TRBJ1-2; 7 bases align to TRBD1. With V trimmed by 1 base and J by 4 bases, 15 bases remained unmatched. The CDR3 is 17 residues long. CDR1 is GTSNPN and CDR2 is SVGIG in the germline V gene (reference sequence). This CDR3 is CAWSAQMDRPLFYGYTF. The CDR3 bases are TGTGCCTGGAGTGCCCAAATGGACAGGCCATTATTCTATGGCTACACCTTC.

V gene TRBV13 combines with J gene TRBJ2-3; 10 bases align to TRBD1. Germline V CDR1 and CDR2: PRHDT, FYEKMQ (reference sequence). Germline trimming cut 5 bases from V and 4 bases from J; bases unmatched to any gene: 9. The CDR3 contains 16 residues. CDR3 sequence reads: CASSRGQGIFADTQYF. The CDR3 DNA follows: TGTGCCAGCAGCCGGGGACAGGGGATTTTTGCAGATACGCAGTATTTT.

CDR3 DNA sequence: TGCGCCAGCAGCTTGGGACTGATGAACACTGAAGCTTTCTTT. It yields the protein CASSLGLMNTEAFF. J is TRBJ1-1 and V is TRBV5-1; D gene uncertain. V was trimmed by 0 bases and J by 0 bases, leaving 6 bases between them. The CDR3 is made up of 14 amino acids. The germline V gene encodes CDR1 SGHRS and CDR2 YFSETQ.

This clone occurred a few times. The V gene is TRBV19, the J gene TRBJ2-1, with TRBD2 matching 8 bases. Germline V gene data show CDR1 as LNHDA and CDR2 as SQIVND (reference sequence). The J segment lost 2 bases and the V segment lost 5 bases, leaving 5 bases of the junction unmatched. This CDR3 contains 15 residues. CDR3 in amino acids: CASSVRGVAYNEQFF. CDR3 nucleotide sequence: TGTGCCAGTAGTGTGCGGGGGGTAGCCTACAATGAGCAGTTCTTC.

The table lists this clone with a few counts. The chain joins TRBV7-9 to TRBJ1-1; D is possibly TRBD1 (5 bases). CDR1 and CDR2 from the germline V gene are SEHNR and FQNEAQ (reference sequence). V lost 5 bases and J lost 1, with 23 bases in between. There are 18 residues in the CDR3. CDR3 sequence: CASSPTLRGGETNTEAFF. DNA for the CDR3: TGTGCCAGCAGCCCAACTCTCCGGGGAGGGGAGACGAACACTGAAGCTTTCTTT.

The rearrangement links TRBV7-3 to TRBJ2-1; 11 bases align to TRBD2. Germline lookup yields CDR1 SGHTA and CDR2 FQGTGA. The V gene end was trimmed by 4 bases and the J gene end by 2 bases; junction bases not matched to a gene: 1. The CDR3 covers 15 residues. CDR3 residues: CASSYSGGAYNEQFF. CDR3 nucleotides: TGTGCCAGCAGCTATAGCGGGGGGGCCTACAATGAGCAGTTCTTC.

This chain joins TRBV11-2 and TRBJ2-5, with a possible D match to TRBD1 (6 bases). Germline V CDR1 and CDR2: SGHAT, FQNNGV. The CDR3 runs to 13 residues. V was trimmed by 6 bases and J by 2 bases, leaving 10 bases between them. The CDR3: CASRFRGQETQYF. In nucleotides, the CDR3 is TGTGCCAGCAGATTCAGGGGACAAGAGACCCAGTACTTC.

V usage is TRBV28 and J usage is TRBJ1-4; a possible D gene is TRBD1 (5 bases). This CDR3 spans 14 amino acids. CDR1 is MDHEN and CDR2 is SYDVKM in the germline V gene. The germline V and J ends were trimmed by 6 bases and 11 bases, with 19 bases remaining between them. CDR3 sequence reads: CASRVVGGGEKLFF. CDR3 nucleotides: TGTGCCAGCAGGGTAGTTGGGGGGGGAGAGAAACTGTTTTTT.

The CDR3 protein is CASSSIQGAYTEAFF. The DNA of the CDR3 is TGTGCCAGCAGCTCCATACAGGGGGCTTACACTGAAGCTTTCTTT. V is TRBV5-6 and J is TRBJ1-1, with 9 positions matching TRBD1. CDR1 is SGHDT, CDR2 YYEEEE, per germline. The CDR3 extends over 15 amino acids. V shed 3 bases and J 3 bases; nucleotides not matched to a gene: 6.

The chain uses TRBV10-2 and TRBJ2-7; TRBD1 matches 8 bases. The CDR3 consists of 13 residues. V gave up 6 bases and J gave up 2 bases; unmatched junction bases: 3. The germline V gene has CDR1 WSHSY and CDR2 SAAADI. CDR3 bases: TGCGCCAGCAGCGACAGGGGCCCCTACGAGCAGTACTTC. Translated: CASSDRGPYEQYF.

The CDR3 protein is CASSSAAPVKLFF. DNA of the CDR3: TGTGCCAGCAGCTCCGCCGCCCCGGTAAAACTGTTTTTT. V and J are TRBV5-6 and TRBJ1-4, with D unresolved. CDR3 size: 13 residues. Per the germline V gene, CDR1 is SGHDT and CDR2 is YYEEEE. Trimming removed 3 bases from V and 10 bases from J, with 13 bases in between.

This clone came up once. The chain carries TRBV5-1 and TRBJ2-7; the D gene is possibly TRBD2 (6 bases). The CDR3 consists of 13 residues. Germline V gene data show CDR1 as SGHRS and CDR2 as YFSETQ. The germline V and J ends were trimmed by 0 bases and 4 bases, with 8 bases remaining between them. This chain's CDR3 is CASSLGGRYEQYF. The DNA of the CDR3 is TGCGCCAGCAGCTTGGGGGGGAGGTACGAGCAGTACTTC.

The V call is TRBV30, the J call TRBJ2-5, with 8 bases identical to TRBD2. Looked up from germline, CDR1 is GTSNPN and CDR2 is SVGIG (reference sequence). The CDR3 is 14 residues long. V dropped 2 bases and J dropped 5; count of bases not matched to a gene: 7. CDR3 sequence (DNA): TGTGCCTGGAGTTTGTTAGCGGGGAGGGAGACCCAGTACTTC. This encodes CAWSLLAGRETQYF. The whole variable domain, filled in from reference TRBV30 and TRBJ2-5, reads SQTIHQWPATLVQPVGSPLSLECTVEGTSNPNLYWYRQAAGRGLQLLFYSVGIGQISSEVPQNLSASRPQDRQFILSSKKLLLSDSGFYLCAWSLLAGRETQYFGPGTRLLVL.

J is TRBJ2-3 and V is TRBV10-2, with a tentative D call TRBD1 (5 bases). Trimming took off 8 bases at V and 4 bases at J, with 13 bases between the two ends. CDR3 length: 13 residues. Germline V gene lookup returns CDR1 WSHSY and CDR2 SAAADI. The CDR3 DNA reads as TGCGCCAGCTCTGACAGTAGGGCAGATACGCAGTATTTT. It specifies CASSDSRADTQYF.

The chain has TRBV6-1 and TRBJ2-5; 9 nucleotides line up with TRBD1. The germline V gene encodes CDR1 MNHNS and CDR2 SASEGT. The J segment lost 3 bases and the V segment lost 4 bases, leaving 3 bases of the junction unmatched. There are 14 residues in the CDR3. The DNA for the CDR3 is TGTGCCAGCAGTGTTGGGGACAGGGAAGAGACCCAGTACTTC. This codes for CASSVGDREETQYF.

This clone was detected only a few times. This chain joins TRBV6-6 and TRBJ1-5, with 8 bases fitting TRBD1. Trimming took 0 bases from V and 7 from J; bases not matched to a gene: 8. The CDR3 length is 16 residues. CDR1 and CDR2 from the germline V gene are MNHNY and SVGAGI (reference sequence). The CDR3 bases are TGTGCCAGCAGTTACTCGGGACAGGCGTCCGGACAGCCCCAGCATTTT. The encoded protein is CASSYSGQASGQPQHF.